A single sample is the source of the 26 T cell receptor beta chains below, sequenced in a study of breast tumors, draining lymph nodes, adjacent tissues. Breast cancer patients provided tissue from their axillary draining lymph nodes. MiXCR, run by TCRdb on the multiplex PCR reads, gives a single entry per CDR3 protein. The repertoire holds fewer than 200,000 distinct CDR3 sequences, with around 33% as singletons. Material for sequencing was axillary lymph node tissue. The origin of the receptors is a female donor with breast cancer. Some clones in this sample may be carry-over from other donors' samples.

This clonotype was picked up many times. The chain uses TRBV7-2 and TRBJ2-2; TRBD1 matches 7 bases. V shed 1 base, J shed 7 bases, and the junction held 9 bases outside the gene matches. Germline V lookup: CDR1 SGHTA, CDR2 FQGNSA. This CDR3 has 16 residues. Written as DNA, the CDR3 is TGTGCCAGCAGCTTAGAAACAGGGGCGATAGGCGGGGAGCTGTTTTTT. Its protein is CASSLETGAIGGELFF.

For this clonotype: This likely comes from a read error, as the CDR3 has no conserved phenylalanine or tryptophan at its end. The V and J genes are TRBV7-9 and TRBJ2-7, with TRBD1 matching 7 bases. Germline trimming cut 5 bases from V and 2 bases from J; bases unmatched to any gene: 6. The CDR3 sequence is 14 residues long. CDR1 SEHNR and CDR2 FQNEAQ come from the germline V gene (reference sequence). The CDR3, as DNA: TGTGCCAGCAGCAACTCGGGACAGACCTACGAGCAGTACCTA. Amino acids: CASSNSGQTYEQYL.

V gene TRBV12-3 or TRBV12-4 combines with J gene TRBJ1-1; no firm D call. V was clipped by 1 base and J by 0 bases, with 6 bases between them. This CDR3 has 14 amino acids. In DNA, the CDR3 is TGTGCCAGCAGTTTAGTAGGGATGAACACTGAAGCTTTCTTT. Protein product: CASSLVGMNTEAFF.

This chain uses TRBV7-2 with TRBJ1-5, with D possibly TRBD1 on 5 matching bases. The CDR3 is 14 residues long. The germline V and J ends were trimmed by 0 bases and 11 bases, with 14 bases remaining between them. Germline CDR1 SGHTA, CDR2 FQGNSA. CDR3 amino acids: CASSLASLQETQHF. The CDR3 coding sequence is TGTGCCAGCAGCTTAGCGTCCTTACAGGAGACCCAGCATTTT.

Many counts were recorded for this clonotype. CDR3 in amino acids: CASSLYSQSTDTQYF. The CDR3 nucleotides read TGTGCCAGCAGTTTATACAGCCAGAGCACAGATACGCAGTATTTT. The chain is built from TRBV28 and TRBJ2-3; D is uncertain. The V end lost 1 base, the J end lost 0 bases, and 8 bases lay between the germline ends. Germline assignment: CDR1 MDHEN and CDR2 SYDVKM. The CDR3 has 15 residues.

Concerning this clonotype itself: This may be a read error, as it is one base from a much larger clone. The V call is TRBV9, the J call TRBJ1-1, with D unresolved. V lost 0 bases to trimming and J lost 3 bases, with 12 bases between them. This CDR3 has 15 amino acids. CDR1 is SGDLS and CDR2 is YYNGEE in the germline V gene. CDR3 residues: CASSVVRGLDTEAFF. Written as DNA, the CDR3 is TGTGCCAGCAGCGTAGTTCGGGGTCTGGACACTGAAGCTTTCTTT.

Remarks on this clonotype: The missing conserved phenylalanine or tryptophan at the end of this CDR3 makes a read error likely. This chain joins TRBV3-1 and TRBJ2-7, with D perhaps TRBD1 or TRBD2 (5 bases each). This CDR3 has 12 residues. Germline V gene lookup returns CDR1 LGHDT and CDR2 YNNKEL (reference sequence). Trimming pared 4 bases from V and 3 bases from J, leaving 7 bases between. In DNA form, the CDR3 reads TGTGCCAGCAGCCCTGGGGGCTACGAGCAGTACTCC. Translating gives CASSPGGYEQYS.

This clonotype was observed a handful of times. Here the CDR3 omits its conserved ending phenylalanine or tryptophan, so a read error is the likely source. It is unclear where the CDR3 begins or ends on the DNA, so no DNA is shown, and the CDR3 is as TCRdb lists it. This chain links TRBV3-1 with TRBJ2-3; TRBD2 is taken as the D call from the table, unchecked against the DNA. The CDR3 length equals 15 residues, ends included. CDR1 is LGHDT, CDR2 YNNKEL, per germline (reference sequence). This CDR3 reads CASSQDSGTGRTLNY.

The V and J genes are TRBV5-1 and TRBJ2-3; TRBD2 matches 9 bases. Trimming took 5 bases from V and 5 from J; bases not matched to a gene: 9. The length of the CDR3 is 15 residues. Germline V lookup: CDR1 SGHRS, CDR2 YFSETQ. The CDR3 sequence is CASSPGTSRGDTQYF. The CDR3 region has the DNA TGCGCCAGCAGTCCCGGGACTAGCAGGGGAGATACGCAGTATTTT.

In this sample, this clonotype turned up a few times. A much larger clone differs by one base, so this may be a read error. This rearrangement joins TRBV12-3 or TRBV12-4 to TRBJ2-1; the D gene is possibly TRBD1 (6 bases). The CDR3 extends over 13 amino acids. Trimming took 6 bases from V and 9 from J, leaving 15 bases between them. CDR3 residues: CASRSTGSLEQFF. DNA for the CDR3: TGTGCCAGCAGGAGCACAGGGTCTCTTGAGCAGTTCTTC.

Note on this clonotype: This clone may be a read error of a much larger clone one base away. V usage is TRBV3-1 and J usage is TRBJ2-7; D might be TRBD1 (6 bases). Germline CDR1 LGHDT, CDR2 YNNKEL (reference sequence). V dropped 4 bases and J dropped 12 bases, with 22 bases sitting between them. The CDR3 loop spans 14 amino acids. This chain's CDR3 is CASSLGQSLNAWYF. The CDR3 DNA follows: TGTGCCAGCAGCCTCGGACAGTCTTTGAATGCATGGTACTTC.

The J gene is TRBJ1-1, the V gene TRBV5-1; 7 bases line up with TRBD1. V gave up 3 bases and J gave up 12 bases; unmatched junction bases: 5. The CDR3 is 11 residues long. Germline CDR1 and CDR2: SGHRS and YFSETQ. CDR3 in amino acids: CASSSDRVTFF. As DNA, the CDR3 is TGCGCCAGCAGCTCCGACAGGGTTACTTTCTTT.

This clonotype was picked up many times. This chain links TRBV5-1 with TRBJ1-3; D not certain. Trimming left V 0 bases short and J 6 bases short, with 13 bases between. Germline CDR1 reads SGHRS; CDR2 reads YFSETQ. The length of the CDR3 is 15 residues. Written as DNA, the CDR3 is TGCGCCAGCAGCTTGGAGGTCAGCCCAGAAAACACCATATATTTT. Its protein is CASSLEVSPENTIYF.

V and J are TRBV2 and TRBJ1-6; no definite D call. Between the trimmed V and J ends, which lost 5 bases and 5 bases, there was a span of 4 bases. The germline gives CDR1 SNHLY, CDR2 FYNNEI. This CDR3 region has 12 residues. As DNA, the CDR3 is TGTGCCAGCAGTCCGAATAATTCACCCCTCCACTTT. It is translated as CASSPNNSPLHF.

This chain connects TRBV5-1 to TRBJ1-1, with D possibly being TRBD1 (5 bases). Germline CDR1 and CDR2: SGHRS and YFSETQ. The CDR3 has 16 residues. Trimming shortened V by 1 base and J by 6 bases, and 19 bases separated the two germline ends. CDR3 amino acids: CASSLRTGTSTPEAFF. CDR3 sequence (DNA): TGCGCCAGCAGCTTGAGGACGGGGACTTCCACTCCTGAAGCTTTCTTT.

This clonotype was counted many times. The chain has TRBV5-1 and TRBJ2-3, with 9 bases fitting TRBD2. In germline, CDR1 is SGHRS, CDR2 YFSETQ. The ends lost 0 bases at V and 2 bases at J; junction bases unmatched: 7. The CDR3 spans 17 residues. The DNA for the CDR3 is TGCGCCAGCAGCTTGGATGCAGCGGGGGGACCCACAGATACGCAGTATTTT. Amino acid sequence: CASSLDAAGGPTDTQYF. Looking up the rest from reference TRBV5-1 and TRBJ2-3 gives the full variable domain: KAGVTQTPRYLIKTRGQQVTLSCSPISGHRSVSWYQQTPGQGLQFLFEYFSETQRNKGNFPGRFSGRQFSNSRSEMNVSTLELGDSALYLCASSLDAAGGPTDTQYFGPGTRLTVL.

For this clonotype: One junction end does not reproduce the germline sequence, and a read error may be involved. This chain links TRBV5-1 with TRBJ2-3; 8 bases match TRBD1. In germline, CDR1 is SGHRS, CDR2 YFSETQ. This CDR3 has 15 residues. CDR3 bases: TGCGCCAGCGGCTTACGGGCAGGGGGCGGAGATACGCAGTATTTT. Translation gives CASGLRAGGGDTQYF.

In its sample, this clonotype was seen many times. The CDR3 DNA reads TGTGCCTGGAGTCCTGAGTCCTATAATTCACCCCTCCACTTT. Its translation: CAWSPESYNSPLHF. The chain links TRBV30 to TRBJ1-6; D gene unclear. The V and J ends lost 2 bases and 1 base respectively, with 6 bases between them. This CDR3 region has 14 residues. Germline CDR1 and CDR2: GTSNPN and SVGIG (reference sequence).

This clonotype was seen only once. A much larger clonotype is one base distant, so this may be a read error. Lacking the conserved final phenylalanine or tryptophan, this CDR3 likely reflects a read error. The DNA for the CDR3 is TGCGCCAGCAGCTTAAGACTAGCGGGGGGGAATACCGGGGAGCTGTTTTCT. Translating gives CASSLRLAGGNTGELFS. V gene TRBV5-1 combines with J gene TRBJ2-2; 14 nucleotides align to TRBD2. Trimming removed 2 bases from V and 5 bases from J; junction bases left unmatched: 5. CDR3 length: 17 amino acids. The germline V gene has CDR1 SGHRS and CDR2 YFSETQ.

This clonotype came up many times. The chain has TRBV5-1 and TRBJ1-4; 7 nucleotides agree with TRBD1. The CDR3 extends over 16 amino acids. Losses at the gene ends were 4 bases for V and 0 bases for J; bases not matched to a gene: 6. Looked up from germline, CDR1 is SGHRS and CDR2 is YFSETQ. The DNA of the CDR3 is TGCGCCAGCAGCGCCGACAGGGATCCAACTAATGAAAAACTGTTTTTT. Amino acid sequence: CASSADRDPTNEKLFF.

The CDR3 DNA follows: TGTGCCAGCAGCGTAGGACAAGCGTCCGAGGGGGGGGCCCAGTACTTC. Encoded protein: CASSVGQASEGGAQYF. This chain connects TRBV9 to TRBJ2-5; a weak D match, TRBD2 (7 bases). The CDR3 consists of 16 residues. The germline gives CDR1 SGDLS, CDR2 YYNGEE. Trimming removed 0 bases at V and 9 bases at J, with 21 bases between.

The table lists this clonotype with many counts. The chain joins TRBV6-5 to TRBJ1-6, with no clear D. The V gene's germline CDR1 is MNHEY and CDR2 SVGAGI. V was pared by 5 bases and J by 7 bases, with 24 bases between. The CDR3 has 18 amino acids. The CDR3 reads CASSTGLSLRGPNSPLHF. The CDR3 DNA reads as TGTGCCAGCAGTACTGGACTGAGTCTTCGGGGTCCGAATTCACCCCTCCACTTT.

Here the CDR3 DNA reads TGTGCCAGCAGCCCAAGTCGTGGACAGGGGGCGAGTAACGGGGAGCTGTTTTTT. Encoded protein: CASSPSRGQGASNGELFF. The chain uses TRBV7-2 and TRBJ2-2; TRBD1 matches at 11 bases. Germline V CDR1 and CDR2: SGHTA, FQGNSA. V was pared by 5 bases and J by 7 bases, with 15 bases of the junction left unmatched. The CDR3 runs to 18 residues.

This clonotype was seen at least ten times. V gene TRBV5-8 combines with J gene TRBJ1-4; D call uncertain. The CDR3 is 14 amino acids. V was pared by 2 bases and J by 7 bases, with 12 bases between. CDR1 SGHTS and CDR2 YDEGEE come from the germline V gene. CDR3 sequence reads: CASSFFPGSEKLFF. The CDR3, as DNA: TGTGCCAGCAGCTTTTTCCCGGGTTCTGAAAAACTGTTTTTT.

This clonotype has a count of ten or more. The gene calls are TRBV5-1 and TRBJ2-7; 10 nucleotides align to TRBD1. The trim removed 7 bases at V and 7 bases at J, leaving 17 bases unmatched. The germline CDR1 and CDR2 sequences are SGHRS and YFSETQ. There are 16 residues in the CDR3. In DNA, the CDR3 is TGCGCCAGCCGCCAAACGACAGGGGGCGCTAGGACTGAGCAGTACTTC. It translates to CASRQTTGGARTEQYF.

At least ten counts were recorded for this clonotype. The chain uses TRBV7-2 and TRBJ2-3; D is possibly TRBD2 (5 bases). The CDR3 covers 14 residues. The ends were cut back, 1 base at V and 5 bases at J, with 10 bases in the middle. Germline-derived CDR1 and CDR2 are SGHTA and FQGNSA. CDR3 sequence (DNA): TGTGCCAGCAGCTTAGTCGTGGGAGAAGATACGCAGTATTTT. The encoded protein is CASSLVVGEDTQYF.